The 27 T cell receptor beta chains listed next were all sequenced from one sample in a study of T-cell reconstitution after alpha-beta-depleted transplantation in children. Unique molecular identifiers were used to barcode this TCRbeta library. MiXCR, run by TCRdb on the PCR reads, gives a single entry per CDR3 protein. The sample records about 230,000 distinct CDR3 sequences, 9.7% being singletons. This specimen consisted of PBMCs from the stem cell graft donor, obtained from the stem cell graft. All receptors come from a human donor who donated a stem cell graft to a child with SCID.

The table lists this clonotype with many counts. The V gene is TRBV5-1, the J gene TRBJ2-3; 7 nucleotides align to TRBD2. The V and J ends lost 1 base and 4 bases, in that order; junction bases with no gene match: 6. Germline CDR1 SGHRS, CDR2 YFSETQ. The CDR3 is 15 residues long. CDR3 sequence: CASSLKAGVSDTQYF. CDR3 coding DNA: TGCGCCAGCAGCTTGAAGGCGGGGGTCTCAGATACGCAGTATTTT.

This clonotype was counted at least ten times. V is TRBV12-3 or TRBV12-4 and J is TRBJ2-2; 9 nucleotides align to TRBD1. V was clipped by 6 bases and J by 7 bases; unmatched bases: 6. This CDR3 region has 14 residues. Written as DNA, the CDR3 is TGTGCCAGCAGGATACAGGGGGCGGGCGGGGAGCTGTTTTTT. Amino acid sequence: CASRIQGAGGELFF.

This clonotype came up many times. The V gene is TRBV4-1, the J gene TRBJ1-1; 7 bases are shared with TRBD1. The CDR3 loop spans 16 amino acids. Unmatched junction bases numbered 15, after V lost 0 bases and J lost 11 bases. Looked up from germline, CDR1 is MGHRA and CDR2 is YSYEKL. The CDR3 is CASSQEGSRRTGDAFF. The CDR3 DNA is TGCGCCAGCAGCCAAGAGGGGTCTAGGCGGACAGGTGACGCTTTCTTT.

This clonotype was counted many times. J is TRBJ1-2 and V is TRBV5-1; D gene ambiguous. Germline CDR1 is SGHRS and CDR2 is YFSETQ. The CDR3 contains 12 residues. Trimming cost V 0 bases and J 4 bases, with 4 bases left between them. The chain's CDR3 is CASSLESYGYTF. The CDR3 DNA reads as TGCGCCAGCAGCTTGGAGAGCTATGGCTACACCTTC.

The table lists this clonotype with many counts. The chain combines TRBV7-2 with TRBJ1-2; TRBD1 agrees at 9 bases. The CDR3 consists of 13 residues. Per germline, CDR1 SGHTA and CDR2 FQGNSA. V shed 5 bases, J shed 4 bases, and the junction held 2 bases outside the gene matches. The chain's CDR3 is CASSTTGGYGYTF. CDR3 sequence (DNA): TGTGCCAGCAGCACGACAGGGGGCTATGGCTACACCTTC.

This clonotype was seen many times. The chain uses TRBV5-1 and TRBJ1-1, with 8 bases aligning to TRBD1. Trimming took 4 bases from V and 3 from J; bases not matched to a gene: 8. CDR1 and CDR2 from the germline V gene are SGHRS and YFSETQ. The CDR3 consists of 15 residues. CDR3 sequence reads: CASSLPDRADTEAFF. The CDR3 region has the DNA TGCGCCAGCAGCCTACCGGACAGGGCAGACACTGAAGCTTTCTTT.

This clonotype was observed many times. The CDR3 region has the DNA TGTGCCAGCAGTTTAGCGACGCAGCAGCCCCAGCATTTT. Translated, it gives CASSLATQQPQHF. The chain has TRBV12-3 or TRBV12-4 and TRBJ1-5; no firm D call. The CDR3 covers 13 residues. Trimming stripped 0 bases from V and 7 bases from J, with 7 bases between.

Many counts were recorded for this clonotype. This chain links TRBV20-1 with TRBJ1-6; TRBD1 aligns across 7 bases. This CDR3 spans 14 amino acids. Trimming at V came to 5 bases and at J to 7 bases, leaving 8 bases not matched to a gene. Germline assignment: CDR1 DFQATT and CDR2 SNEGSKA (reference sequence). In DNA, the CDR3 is TGCAGTGCTGGTACCGGACAGGAAAATTCACCCCTCCACTTT. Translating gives CSAGTGQENSPLHF.

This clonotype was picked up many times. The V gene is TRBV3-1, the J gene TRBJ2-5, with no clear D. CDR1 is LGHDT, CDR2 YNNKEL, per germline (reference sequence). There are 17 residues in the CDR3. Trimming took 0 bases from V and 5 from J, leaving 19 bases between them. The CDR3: CASSQEYLVSSWETQYF. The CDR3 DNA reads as TGTGCCAGCAGCCAAGAGTATTTAGTATCGTCCTGGGAGACCCAGTACTTC.

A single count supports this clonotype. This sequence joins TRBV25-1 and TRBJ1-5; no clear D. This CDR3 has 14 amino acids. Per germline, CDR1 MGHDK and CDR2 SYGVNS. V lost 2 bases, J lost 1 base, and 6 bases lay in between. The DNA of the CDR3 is TGTGCCAGCAGTGAAGGGGTGAGCAATCAGCCCCAGCATTTT. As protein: CASSEGVSNQPQHF.

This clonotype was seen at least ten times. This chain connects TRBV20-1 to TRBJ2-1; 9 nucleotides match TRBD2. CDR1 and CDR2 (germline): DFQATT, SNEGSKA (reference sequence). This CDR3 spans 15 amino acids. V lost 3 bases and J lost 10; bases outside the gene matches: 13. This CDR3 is CSARTSGNVQWEQFF. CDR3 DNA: TGCAGTGCTAGGACTAGCGGAAATGTACAATGGGAGCAGTTCTTC.

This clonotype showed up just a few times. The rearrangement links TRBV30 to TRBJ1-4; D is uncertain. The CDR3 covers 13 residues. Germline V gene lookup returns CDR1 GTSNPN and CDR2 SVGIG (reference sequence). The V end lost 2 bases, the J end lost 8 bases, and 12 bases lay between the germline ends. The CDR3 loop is CAWSSRVGEKLFF. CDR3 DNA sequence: TGTGCCTGGAGTTCAAGAGTCGGCGAAAAACTGTTTTTT.

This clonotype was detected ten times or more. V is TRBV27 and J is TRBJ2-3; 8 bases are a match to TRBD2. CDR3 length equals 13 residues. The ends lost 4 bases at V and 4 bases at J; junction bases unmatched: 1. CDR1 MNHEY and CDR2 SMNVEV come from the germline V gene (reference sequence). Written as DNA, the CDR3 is TGTGCCAGCAGTTGGCGGGGGGCAGATACGCAGTATTTT. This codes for CASSWRGADTQYF.

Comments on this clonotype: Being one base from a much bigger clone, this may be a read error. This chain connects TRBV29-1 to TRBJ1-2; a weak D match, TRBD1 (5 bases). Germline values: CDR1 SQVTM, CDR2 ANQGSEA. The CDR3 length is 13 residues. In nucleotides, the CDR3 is TGCAGCGCTCGCGGTGGGGACCCCTATGGCGACACCTTC. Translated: CSARGGDPYGDTF.

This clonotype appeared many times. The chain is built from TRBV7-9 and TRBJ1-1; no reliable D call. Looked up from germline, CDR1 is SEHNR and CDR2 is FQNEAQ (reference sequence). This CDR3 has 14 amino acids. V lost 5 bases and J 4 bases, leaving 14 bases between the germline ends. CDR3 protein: CASSPVQVFTEAFF. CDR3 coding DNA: TGTGCCAGCAGCCCCGTTCAGGTATTCACTGAAGCTTTCTTT.

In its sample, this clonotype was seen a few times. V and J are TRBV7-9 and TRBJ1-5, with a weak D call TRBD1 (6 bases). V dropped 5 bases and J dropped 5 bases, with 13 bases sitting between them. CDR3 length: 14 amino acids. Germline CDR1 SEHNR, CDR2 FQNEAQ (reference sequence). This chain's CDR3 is CASSEQGFDQPQHF. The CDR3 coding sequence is TGTGCCAGCAGCGAACAGGGATTTGATCAGCCCCAGCATTTT.

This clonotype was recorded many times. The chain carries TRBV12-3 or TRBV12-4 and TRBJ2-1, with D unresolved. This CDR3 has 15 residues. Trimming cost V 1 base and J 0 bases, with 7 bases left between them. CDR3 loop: CASSLGPRSYNEQFF. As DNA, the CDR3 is TGTGCCAGCAGTTTAGGGCCCCGCTCCTACAATGAGCAGTTCTTC.

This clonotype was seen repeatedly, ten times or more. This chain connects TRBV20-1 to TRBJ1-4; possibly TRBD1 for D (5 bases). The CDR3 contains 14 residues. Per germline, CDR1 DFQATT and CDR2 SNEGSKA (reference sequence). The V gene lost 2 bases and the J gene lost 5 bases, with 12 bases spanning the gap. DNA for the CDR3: TGCAGTGCTAGAAGTCGTAGGGGCAATGAAAAACTGTTTTTT. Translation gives CSARSRRGNEKLFF.

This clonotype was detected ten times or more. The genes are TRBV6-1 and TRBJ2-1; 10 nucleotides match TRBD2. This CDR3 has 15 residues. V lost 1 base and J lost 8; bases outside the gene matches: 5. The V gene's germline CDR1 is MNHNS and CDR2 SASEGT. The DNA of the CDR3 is TGTGCCAGCAGTGAAGAGAGCGGGGGGGCGGATGAGCAGTTCTTC. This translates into CASSEESGGADEQFF.

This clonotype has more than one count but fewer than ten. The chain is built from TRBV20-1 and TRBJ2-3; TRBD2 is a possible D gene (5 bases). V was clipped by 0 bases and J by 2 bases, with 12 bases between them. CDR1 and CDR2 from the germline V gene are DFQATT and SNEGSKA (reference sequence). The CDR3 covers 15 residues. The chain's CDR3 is CSARDPAGVTDTQYF. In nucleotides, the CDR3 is TGCAGTGCTAGAGATCCAGCCGGGGTCACAGATACGCAGTATTTT.

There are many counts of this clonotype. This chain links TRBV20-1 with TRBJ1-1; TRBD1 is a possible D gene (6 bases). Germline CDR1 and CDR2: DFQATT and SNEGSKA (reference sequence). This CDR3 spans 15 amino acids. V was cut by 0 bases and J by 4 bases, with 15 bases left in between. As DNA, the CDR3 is TGCAGTGCTAGAGATCGCCCGGGGGCGAGCACTGAAGCTTTCTTT. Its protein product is CSARDRPGASTEAFF.

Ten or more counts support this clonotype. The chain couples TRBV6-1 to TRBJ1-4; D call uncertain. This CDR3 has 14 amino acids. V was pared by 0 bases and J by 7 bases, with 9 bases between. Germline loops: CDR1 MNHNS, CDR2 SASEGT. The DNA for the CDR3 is TGTGCCAGCAGTGAAGCGCAGGAAATTGAAAAACTGTTTTTT. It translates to CASSEAQEIEKLFF.

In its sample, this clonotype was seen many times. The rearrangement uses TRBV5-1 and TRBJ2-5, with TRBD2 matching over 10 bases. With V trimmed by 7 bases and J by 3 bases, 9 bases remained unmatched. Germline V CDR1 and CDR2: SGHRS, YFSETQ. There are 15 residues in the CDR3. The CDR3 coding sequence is TGCGCCAGCGGAACCGGACTAGCGGACGAAGAGACCCAGTACTTC. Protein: CASGTGLADEETQYF.

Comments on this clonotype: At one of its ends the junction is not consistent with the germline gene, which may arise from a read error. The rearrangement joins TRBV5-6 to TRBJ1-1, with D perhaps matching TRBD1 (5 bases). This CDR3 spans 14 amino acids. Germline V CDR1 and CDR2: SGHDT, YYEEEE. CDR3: CASSPTGGNAEAFF. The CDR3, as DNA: TGTGCCAGCAGCCCCACCGGGGGGAACGCTGAAGCTTTCTTT.

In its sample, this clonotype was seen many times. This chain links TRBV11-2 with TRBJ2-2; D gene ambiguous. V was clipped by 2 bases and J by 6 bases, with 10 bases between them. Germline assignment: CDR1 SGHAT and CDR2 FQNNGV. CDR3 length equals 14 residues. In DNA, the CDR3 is TGTGCCAGCAGCTTATCGTCGAGAGCCGGGGAGCTGTTTTTT. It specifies CASSLSSRAGELFF.

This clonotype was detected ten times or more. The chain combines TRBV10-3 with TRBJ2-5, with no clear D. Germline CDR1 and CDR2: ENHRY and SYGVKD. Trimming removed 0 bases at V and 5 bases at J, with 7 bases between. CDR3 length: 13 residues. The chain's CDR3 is CAISESILETQYF. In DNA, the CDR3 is TGTGCCATCAGTGAGTCGATCTTGGAGACCCAGTACTTC.

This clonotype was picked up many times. As DNA, the CDR3 is TGCAGTGCTGTACGGGGCAATCAGCCCCAGCATTTT. Translation gives CSAVRGNQPQHF. The V and J genes are TRBV20-1 and TRBJ1-5; D remains unclear. The CDR3 is made up of 12 amino acids. Germline values: CDR1 DFQATT, CDR2 SNEGSKA (reference sequence). The ends were cut back, 5 bases at V and 2 bases at J, with 7 bases in the middle.